The clone carrying this T cell receptor beta chain occurred a few times. One end of the junction fails to match germline, which may point to a read error. The data belong to a study of blood T cell repertoires in COVID-19. Turning to the study itself: Nucleic acid was either cDNA or gDNA, and it came from T cells, B-cell-depleted T cells, or PBMCs.

Germline V gene sequence: CDR1 SSHAT, CDR2 FNYEAQ (reference sequence). This CDR3 comprises 14 residues. As handled by the study authors: Reference gene primers were amplified, and this amplification served to estimate nucleated cell counts. Profiling relied on immunoSEQ multiplex PCR, and the TCRdb table lists in-frame clones only, not all of them. That table furnishes V, J and clone size, whereas the DNA furnished D and trimming. The profile shows about 15,000 clones, 80% to 90% of them singletons. The sequenced sample consisted of peripheral blood. The TCR was taken from a man between 65 and 85 years old in a cohort sampled during active COVID-19. This chain joins TRBV7-7 and TRBJ2-5; a possible D gene is TRBD1 (6 bases). As DNA, the CDR3 is TGTGCTAGCAGCTTGAGGACAGACCAAGAGACCCAGTACTTC. This gives the protein CASSLRTDQETQYF. The full variable domain, its missing parts supplied by reference TRBV7-7 and TRBJ2-5, is GAGVSQSPRYKVTKRGQDVTLRCDPISSHATLYWYQQALGQGPEFLTYFNYEAQPDKSGLPSDRFSAERPEGSISTLTIQRTEQRDSAMYRCASSLRTDQETQYFGPGTRLLVL.